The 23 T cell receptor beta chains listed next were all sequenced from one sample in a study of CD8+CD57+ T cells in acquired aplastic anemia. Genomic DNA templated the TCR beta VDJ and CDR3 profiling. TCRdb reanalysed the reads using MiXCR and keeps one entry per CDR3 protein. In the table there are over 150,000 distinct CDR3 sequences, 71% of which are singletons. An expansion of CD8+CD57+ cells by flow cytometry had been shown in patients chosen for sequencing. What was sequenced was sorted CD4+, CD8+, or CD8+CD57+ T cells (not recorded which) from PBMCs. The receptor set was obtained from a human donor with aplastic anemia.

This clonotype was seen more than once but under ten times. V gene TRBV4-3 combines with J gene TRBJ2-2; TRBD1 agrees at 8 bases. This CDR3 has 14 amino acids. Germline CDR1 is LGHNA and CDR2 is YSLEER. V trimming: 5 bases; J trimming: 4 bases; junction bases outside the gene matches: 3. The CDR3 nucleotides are TGCGCCAGCAGCTTTGGACAGGGCACCGGGGAGCTGTTTTTT. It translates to CASSFGQGTGELFF.

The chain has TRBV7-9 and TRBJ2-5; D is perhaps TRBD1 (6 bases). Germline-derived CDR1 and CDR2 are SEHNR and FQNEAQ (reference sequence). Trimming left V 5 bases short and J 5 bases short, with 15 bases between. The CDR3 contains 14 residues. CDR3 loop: CASSTTGPRETQYF. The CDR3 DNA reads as TGTGCCAGCAGCACAACAGGGCCACGGGAGACCCAGTACTTC.

CDR3 sequence: CASSLAGDSNNSPLHF. CDR3 nucleotide sequence: TGTGCCAGCAGCTTAGCGGGAGATTCGAATAATTCACCCCTCCACTTT. The chain links TRBV7-6 to TRBJ1-6; D not certain. This CDR3 region has 16 residues. Trimming shortened V by 0 bases and J by 5 bases, and 11 bases separated the two germline ends. CDR1 is SGHVS, CDR2 FNYEAQ, per germline. Drawing the rest from reference TRBV7-6 and TRBJ1-6, the complete variable domain is GAGVSQSPRYKVTKRGQDVALRCDPISGHVSLYWYRQALGQGPEFLTYFNYEAQQDKSGLPNDRFSAERPEGSISTLTIQRTEQRDSAMYRCASSLAGDSNNSPLHFGNGTRLTVT.

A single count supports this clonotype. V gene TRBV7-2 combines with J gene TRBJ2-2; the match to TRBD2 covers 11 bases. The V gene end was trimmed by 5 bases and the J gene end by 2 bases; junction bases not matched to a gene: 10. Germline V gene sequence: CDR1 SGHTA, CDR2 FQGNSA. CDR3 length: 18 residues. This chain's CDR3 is CASSGSRLAGTNTGELFF. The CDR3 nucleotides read TGTGCCAGCAGCGGGAGTCGACTAGCGGGGACCAACACCGGGGAGCTGTTTTTT.

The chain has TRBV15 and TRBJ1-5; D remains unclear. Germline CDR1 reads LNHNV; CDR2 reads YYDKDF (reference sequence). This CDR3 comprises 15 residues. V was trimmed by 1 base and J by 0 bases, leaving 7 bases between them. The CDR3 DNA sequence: TGTGCCACCAGCAGAGGTTGGAGTAGCAATCAGCCCCAGCATTTT. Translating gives CATSRGWSSNQPQHF.

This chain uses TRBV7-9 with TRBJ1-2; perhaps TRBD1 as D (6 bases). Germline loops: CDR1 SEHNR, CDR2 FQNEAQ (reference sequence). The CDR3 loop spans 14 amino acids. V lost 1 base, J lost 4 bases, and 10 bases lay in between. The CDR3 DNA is TGTGCCAGCAGCTTAGGGCAGGGGATCTATGGCTACACCTTC. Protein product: CASSLGQGIYGYTF.

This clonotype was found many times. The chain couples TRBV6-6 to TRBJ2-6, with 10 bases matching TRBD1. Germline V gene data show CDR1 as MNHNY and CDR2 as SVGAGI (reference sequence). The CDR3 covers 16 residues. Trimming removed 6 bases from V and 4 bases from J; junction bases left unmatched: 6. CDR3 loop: CASSLGQGSGANVLTF. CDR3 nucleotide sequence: TGTGCCAGCAGCCTGGGACAGGGGAGCGGGGCCAACGTCCTGACTTTC.

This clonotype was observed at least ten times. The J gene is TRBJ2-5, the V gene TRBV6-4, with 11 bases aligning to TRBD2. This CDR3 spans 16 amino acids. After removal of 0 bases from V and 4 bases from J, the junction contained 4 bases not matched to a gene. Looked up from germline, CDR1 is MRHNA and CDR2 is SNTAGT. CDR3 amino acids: CASSDSGSGGAETQYF. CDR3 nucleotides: TGTGCCAGCAGTGACTCGGGTAGCGGGGGGGCAGAGACCCAGTACTTC.

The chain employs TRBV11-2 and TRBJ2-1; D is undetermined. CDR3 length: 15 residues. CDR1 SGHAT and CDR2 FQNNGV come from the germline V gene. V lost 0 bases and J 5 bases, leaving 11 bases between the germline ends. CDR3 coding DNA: TGTGCCAGCAGCTTAGAGAGTACATTGGACAATGAGCAGTTCTTC. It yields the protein CASSLESTLDNEQFF.

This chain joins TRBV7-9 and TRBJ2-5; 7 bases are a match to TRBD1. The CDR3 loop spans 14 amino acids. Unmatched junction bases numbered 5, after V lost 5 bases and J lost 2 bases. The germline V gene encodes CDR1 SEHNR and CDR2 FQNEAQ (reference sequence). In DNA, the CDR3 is TGTGCCAGCAGCGTCGACAGGGAACAAGAGACCCAGTACTTC. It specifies CASSVDREQETQYF.

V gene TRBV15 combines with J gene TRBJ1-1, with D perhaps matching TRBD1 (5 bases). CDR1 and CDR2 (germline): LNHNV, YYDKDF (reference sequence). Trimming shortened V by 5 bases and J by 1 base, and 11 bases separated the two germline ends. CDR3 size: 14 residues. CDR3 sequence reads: CATSWGRTNTEAFF. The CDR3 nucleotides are TGTGCCACCAGCTGGGGACGGACGAACACTGAAGCTTTCTTT.

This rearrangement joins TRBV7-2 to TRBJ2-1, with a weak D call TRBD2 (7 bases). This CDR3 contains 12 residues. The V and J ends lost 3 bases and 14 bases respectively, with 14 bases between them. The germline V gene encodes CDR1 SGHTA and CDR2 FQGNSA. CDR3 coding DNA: TGTGCCAGCAGCTTCGAGGCGGGGGCCAAGTTCTTC. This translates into CASSFEAGAKFF.

The CDR3 protein is CASSVIANGGFNEQFF. The CDR3 nucleotides read TGTGCCAGCAGCGTAATCGCCAACGGAGGGTTCAATGAGCAGTTCTTC. J is TRBJ2-1 and V is TRBV9; D is perhaps TRBD2 (6 bases). The CDR3 covers 16 residues. Germline-derived CDR1 and CDR2 are SGDLS and YYNGEE. V dropped 1 base and J dropped 6 bases, with 17 bases sitting between them.

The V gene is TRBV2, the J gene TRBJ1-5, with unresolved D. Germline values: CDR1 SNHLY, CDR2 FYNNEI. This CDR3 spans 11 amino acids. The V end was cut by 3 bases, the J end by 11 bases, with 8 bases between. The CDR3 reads CASSEGNAQHF. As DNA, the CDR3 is TGTGCCAGCAGTGAGGGGAACGCCCAGCATTTT.

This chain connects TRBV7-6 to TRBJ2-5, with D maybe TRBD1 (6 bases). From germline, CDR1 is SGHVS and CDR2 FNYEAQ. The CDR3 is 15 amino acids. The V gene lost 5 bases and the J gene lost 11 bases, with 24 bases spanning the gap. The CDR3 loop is CASSASDFGDNEQYF. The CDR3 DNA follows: TGTGCCAGCAGCGCCAGCGACTTCGGGGACAATGAGCAGTACTTC. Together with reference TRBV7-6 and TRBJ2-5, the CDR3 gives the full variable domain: GAGVSQSPRYKVTKRGQDVALRCDPISGHVSLYWYRQALGQGPEFLTYFNYEAQQDKSGLPNDRFSAERPEGSISTLTIQRTEQRDSAMYRCASSASDFGDNEQYFGPGTRLLVL.

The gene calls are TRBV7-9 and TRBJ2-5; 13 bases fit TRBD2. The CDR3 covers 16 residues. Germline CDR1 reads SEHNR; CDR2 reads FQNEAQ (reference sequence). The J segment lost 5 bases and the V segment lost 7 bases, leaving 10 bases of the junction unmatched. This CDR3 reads CASILLAGGPWETQYF. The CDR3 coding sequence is TGTGCCAGCATCCTACTAGCGGGGGGGCCATGGGAGACCCAGTACTTC. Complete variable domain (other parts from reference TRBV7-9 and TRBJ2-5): DTGVSQNPRHKITKRGQNVTFRCDPISEHNRLYWYRQTLGQGPEFLTYFQNEAQLEKSRLLSDRFSAERPKGSFSTLEIQRTEQGDSAMYLCASILLAGGPWETQYFGPGTRLLVL.

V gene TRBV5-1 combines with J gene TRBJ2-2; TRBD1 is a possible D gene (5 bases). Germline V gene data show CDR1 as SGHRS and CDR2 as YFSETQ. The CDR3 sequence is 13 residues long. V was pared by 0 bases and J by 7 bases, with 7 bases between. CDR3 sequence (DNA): TGCGCCAGCAGCTTGGAGGGGCACGGGGAGCTGTTTTTT. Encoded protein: CASSLEGHGELFF. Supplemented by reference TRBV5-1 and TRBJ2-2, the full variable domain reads KAGVTQTPRYLIKTRGQQVTLSCSPISGHRSVSWYQQTPGQGLQFLFEYFSETQRNKGNFPGRFSGRQFSNSRSEMNVSTLELGDSALYLCASSLEGHGELFFGEGSRLTVL.

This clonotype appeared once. The CDR3 is CASSLEGTGDDEQYF. The CDR3 DNA is TGTGCCAGCAGCTTAGAAGGGACAGGGGACGACGAGCAGTACTTC. The chain links TRBV7-2 to TRBJ2-7; 10 nucleotides agree with TRBD1. The CDR3 length is 15 residues. Trimming removed 1 base from V and 5 bases from J; junction bases left unmatched: 5. Germline CDR1 reads SGHTA; CDR2 reads FQGNSA. The whole variable domain, filled in from reference TRBV7-2 and TRBJ2-7, reads GAGVSQSPSNKVTEKGKDVELRCDPISGHTALYWYRQSLGQGLEFLIYFQGNSAPDKSGLPSDRFSAERTGGSVSTLTIQRTQQEDSAVYLCASSLEGTGDDEQYFGPGTRLTVT.

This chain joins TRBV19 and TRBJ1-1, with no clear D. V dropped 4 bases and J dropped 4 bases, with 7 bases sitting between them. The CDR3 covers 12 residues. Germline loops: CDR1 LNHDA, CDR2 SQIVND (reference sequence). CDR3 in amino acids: CASSRVATEAFF. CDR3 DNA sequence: TGTGCCAGTAGTAGGGTGGCCACTGAAGCTTTCTTT.

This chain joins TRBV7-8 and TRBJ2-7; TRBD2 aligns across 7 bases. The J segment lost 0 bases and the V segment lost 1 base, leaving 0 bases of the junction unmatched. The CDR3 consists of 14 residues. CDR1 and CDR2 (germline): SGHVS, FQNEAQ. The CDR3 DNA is TGTGCCAGCAGCTTAGGGACTAGCTCCTACGAGCAGTACTTC. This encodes CASSLGTSSYEQYF. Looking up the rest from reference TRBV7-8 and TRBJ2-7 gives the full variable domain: GAGVSQSPRYKVAKRGQDVALRCDPISGHVSLFWYQQALGQGPEFLTYFQNEAQLDKSGLPSDRFFAERPEGSVSTLKIQRTQQEDSAVYLCASSLGTSSYEQYFGPGTRLTVT.

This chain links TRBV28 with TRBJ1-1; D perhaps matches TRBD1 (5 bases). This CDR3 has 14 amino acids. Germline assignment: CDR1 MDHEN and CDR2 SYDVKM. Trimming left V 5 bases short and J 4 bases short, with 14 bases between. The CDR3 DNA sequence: TGTGCCAGCAGTGAACCGGGACCGATCACTGAAGCTTTCTTT. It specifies CASSEPGPITEAFF. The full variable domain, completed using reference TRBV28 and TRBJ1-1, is DVKVTQSSRYLVKRTGEKVFLECVQDMDHENMFWYRQDPGLGLRLIYFSYDVKMKEKGDIPEGYSVSREKKERFSLILESASTNQTSMYLCASSEPGPITEAFFGQGTRLTVV.

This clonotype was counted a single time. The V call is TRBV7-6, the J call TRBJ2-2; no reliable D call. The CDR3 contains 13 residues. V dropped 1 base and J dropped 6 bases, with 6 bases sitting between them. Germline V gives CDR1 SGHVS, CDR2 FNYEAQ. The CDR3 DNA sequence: TGTGCCAGCAGCTTAGAGTCACCCGGGGAGCTGTTTTTT. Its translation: CASSLESPGELFF.

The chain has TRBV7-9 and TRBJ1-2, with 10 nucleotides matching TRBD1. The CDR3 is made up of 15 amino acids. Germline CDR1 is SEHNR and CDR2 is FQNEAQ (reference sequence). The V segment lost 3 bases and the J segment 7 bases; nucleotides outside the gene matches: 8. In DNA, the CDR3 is TGTGCCAGCAGCTTCCCCGGGACAGGGGCGTTTGGCTACACCTTC. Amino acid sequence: CASSFPGTGAFGYTF.